Included here is one T cell receptor beta chain sequence, with context. These data are taken from a study of blood T cell repertoires in COVID-19. Across the whole study: COVID-19 samples collected from the United States, Italy and Spain covered acute and convalescent phases. In each case, the material was cDNA or gDNA derived from T cells, B-cell-depleted T cells, or PBMCs.

Germline values: CDR1 LNHNV, CDR2 YYDKDF (reference sequence). The CDR3 has 14 amino acids. The V segment lost 1 base and the J segment 4 bases; nucleotides outside the gene matches: 3. In the original analysis: Amplifying reference gene primers gave estimates of nucleated cell counts. TCRdb's copy holds only in-frame clones and misses some; the assay was immunoSEQ multiplex PCR. V and J calls and clone size follow that table, whereas D and trimming were derived from the DNA. The table lists 250,000 or so clones, 70% to 90% of them singletons. Input material: peripheral blood. The chain recombines TRBV15 with TRBJ2-7; 8 nucleotides match TRBD2. The receptor was derived from a woman aged 30 to 39 with acute or convalescent COVID-19. The CDR3 here is CATSRARLAYEQYF. CDR3 nucleotide sequence: TGTGCCACCAGCAGAGCCCGACTAGCGTACGAGCAGTACTTC.